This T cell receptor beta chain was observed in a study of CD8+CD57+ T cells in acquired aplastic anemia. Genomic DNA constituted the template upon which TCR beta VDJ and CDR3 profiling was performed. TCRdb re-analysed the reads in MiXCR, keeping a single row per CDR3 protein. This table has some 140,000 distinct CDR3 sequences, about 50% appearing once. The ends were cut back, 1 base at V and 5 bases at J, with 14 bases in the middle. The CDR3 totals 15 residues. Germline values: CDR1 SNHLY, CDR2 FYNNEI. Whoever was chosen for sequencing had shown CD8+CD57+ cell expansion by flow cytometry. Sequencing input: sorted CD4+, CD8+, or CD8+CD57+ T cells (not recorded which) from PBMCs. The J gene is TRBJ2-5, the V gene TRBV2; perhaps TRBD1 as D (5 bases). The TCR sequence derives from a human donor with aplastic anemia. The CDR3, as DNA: TGTGCCAGCAGTGAAGTCCAGGCAGGGTGGGAGACCCAGTACTTC. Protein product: CASSEVQAGWETQYF.